Listed below are T cell receptor beta chains from one sample, sequenced in a study of Ad26.COV2.S vaccination and SARS-CoV-2 variants. This table comes from immunoSEQ multiplex PCR, and its TCRdb copy is limited to in-frame clones, with some not included. The sample lists 400,000 to 500,000 clones, 80% to 90% occurring once. Sequencing was performed on peripheral blood, taken in a trial of Ad26.COV2.S vaccine versus placebo. The receptors here all came from a person aged 18 to 59 who received the Ad26.COV2.S COVID-19 vaccine or a placebo. Each CDR3 is given with its conserved first and last residue. The D gene is left open where the match is weak. Part of the rows lack a size; the others show once, few, many or a class for expanded clones.

V,J,size,D,CDR3,DNA
TRBV7-2,TRBJ2-6,-,-,CASSFYTSGANVLTF,TGTGCCAGCAGCTTTTATACCTCTGGGGCCAACGTCCTGACTTTC
TRBV30,TRBJ2-5,-,-,CAWSVQGGETQYF,TGTGCCTGGAGTGTACAGGGAGGAGAGACCCAGTACTTC
TRBV7-2,TRBJ2-7,-,-,CASSLRQGSYEQYF,TGTGCCAGCAGCTTAAGGCAGGGGTCCTACGAGCAGTACTTC
TRBV5-1,TRBJ1-4,-,-,CASSLVGARDEKLFF,TGCGCCAGCAGCTTGGTCGGGGCACGGGATGAAAAACTGTTTTTT
TRBV5-6,TRBJ1-1,-,-,CASGGLRSTEAFF,TGTGCCAGCGGGGGGCTACGGAGTACTGAAGCTTTCTTT
TRBV10-3,TRBJ2-1,-,-,CATRRRGSYNEQFF,TGTGCCACCCGGCGACGGGGTTCCTACAATGAGCAGTTCTTC
TRBV5-1,TRBJ2-5,-,TRBD1,CASSGGQPGETQYF,TGCGCCAGCAGCGGGGGACAGCCTGGGGAGACCCAGTACTTC
TRBV7-3,TRBJ2-1,-,-,CASSLGPSSYNEQFF,TGTGCCAGCAGCTTAGGCCCCAGCTCCTACAATGAGCAGTTCTTC
TRBV18,TRBJ2-3,-,-,CASSLGSTSDTQYF,TGTGCCAGCTCATTAGGCTCCACTTCGGATACGCAGTATTTT
TRBV9,TRBJ1-2,-,TRBD1,CASSVEGRGLNGYTF,TGTGCCAGCAGCGTAGAGGGCAGGGGGCTAAATGGCTACACCTTC
TRBV25-1,TRBJ1-6,-,-,CASSVYSYNSPLHF,TGTGCCAGCAGTGTATACAGTTATAATTCACCCCTCCACTTT
TRBV18,TRBJ2-5,-,-,CASSPGTHQETQYF,TGTGCCAGCTCACCTGGGACACATCAAGAGACCCAGTACTTC
TRBV5-1,TRBJ1-1,-,TRBD1,CASSLARQGFDTEAFF,TGCGCCAGCAGCTTGGCCCGACAGGGTTTCGACACTGAAGCTTTCTTT
TRBV5-6,TRBJ1-4,once,-,CASSFFETVTNEKLFF,TGTGCCAGCAGCTTTTTCGAGACTGTAACTAATGAAAAACTGTTTTTT
TRBV7-8,TRBJ2-7,-,-,CASSPYRQDPSYEQYF,TGTGCCAGCAGCCCGTACCGACAGGATCCCTCCTACGAGCAGTACTTC
TRBV24-1,TRBJ2-7,-,-,CATSSNADEQYF,TGTGCCACCAGTTCGAACGCCGACGAGCAGTACTTC
TRBV5-1,TRBJ1-1,-,-,CASRNQQGLTEAFF,TGCGCCAGCAGAAACCAACAGGGTTTAACTGAAGCTTTCTTT
TRBV23-1,TRBJ2-3,-,-,CASSQSDHMRGSSTDTQYF,TGCGCCAGCAGTCAATCCGACCACATGAGGGGGAGTAGCACAGATACGCAGTATTTT
TRBV4-1,TRBJ1-5,once,-,CASSQGPVVGIQPQHF,TGCGCCAGCAGCCAAGGCCCAGTGGTGGGTATTCAGCCCCAGCATTTT
TRBV18,TRBJ2-5,-,-,CASSPPNGRETQYF,TGTGCCAGCTCACCCCCAAACGGAAGAGAGACCCAGTACTTC
TRBV9,TRBJ2-5,-,-,CASLLSAGQLEETQYF,TGTGCCAGCCTTCTCTCCGCGGGGCAGTTGGAAGAGACCCAGTACTTC
TRBV29-1,TRBJ1-2,-,-,CSVLQPFYGYTF,TGCAGCGTCCTACAGCCGTTCTATGGCTACACCTTC
TRBV5-4,TRBJ2-1,-,TRBD2,CASSPLAGGDNEQFF,TGTGCCAGCAGCCCGCTAGCGGGGGGCGACAATGAGCAGTTCTTC